The clone carrying this T cell receptor (beta chain) turned up a few times. The data stem from a study of PD-L1 blockade in urothelial cancer. Germline CDR1 SGHTA, CDR2 FQGNSA. With 3 bases clipped from V and 2 bases from J, the junction kept 1 base outside the gene matches. There are 17 residues in the CDR3. The method was immunoSEQ multiplex PCR; TCRdb's version includes in-frame clones alone and lacks a portion of them. The sample lists tens of thousands of clones; 87% were seen once. This sample's time point: pretreatment peripheral blood. The source of this sequence is a woman aged 55-69 years with urothelial cancer. The starting material was PBMCs, obtained around atezolizumab (anti-PD-L1) treatment. The chain has TRBV7-2 and TRBJ2-6; the match to TRBD2 covers 13 bases. CDR3 sequence (DNA): TGTGCCAGCAGCTTTGGACTAGCGGGGGCTGGGGCCAACGTCCTGACTTTC. Its protein product is CASSFGLAGAGANVLTF. The full variable domain, in which reference TRBV7-2 and TRBJ2-6 provide the parts outside the CDR3, is GAGVSQSPSNKVTEKGKDVELRCDPISGHTALYWYRQSLGQGLEFLIYFQGNSAPDKSGLPSDRFSAERTGGSVSTLTIQRTQQEDSAVYLCASSFGLAGAGANVLTFGAGSRLTVL.